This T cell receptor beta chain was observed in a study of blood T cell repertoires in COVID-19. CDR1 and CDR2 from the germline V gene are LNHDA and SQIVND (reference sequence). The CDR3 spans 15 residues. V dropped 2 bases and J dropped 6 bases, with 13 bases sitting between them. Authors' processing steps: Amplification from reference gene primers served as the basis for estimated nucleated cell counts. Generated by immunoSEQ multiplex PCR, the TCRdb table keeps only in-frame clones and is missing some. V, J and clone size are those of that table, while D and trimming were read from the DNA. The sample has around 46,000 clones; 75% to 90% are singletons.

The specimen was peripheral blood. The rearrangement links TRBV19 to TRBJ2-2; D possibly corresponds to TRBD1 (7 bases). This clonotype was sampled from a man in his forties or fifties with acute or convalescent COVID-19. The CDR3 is CASSIRGQGAGELFF. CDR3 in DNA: TGTGCCAGTAGTATACGGGGGCAGGGGGCCGGGGAGCTGTTTTTT.